There are a few counts of the clone carrying this T cell receptor (beta chain). As yet, its antigen is unknown. The data stem from a study of T-cell memory formation after mild COVID-19. Overall study: TCR clusters largely stayed donor specific. Overall study results and limits: Contracting CD4+ clones were located mainly in CM and EM, and CD8+ clones in EMRA.

Trimming took 0 bases from V and 2 from J, leaving 10 bases between them. The CDR3 runs 15 residues. CDR1 is MNHEY, CDR2 SVGAGI, per germline. Via MiXCR, TCRdb re-called the 5' RACE reads, giving one row per CDR3 protein. The table records about 140,000 distinct CDR3 sequences, 14% of them present only once. Material: PBMCs or a T cell subset sorted from them (not recorded which). The rearrangement uses TRBV6-5 and TRBJ1-1; tentative D call: TRBD1 (6 bases). This receptor was taken from an adult woman who had mild COVID-19 (a few samples of this study predate the infection). Cell type and time point are not known. The CDR3 protein is CASSYSGGHNTEAFF. The DNA of the CDR3 is TGTGCCAGCAGTTACTCGGGGGGCCACAACACTGAAGCTTTCTTT.